The 25 T cell receptor beta chains below all came from one sample that was sequenced in a study of blood T cell repertoires in COVID-19. Profiled with immunoSEQ multiplex PCR; TCRdb holds only in-frame clones, not every one. This sample has 42,000 or so clones; about 88% occur once, and the top ten carry approximately 2.6%. The source material was peripheral blood. The source is a human donor in a cohort sampled during active COVID-19.

In DNA, the CDR3 is TGTGCCAGCAGTGAAGACACAGGGACTAATGAAAAACTGTTTTTT. Translation gives CASSEDTGTNEKLFF. The chain is built from TRBV2 and TRBJ1-4, with TRBD1 as a possible D gene (6 bases). Per germline, CDR1 SNHLY and CDR2 FYNNEI. The CDR3 covers 15 residues. V lost 1 base and J lost 2, with 8 bases in between.

The table lists this clone with a count of one. The rearrangement joins TRBV18 to TRBJ2-5; 10 bases are shared with TRBD2. CDR3 length: 15 residues. CDR1 and CDR2 from the germline V gene are KGHSH and LQKENI. The junction had 3 bases not matched to a gene; V was cut back by 1 base and J by 4 bases. The CDR3 protein is CASSPRTSGLETQYF. CDR3 bases: TGTGCCAGCTCACCACGGACTAGCGGCCTAGAGACCCAGTACTTC.

The rearrangement uses TRBV5-6 and TRBJ2-3; D ambiguous. Per germline, CDR1 SGHDT and CDR2 YYEEEE. The CDR3 has 15 residues. Trimming pared 1 base from V and 0 bases from J, leaving 9 bases between. CDR3: CASSLWRGSTDTQYF. The CDR3 nucleotides are TGTGCCAGCAGCTTGTGGAGAGGCAGCACAGATACGCAGTATTTT.

The gene calls are TRBV4-1 and TRBJ2-5; 8 bases fit TRBD1. The germline CDR1 and CDR2 sequences are MGHRA and YSYEKL. The CDR3 is made up of 16 amino acids. After removal of 0 bases from V and 6 bases from J, the junction contained 9 bases not matched to a gene. The CDR3 coding sequence is TGCGCCAGCAGCCAAGAAGGCAGGGGGCGGACTCAGACCCAGTACTTC. Residues: CASSQEGRGRTQTQYF.

This chain connects TRBV27 to TRBJ1-3; maybe TRBD1 (5 bases). This CDR3 region has 15 residues. V was shortened by 2 bases and J by 3 bases, with 11 bases between the two germline ends. The V gene's germline CDR1 is MNHEY and CDR2 SMNVEV (reference sequence). The CDR3 sequence is CASSLGRASGNTIYF. The CDR3 coding sequence is TGTGCCAGCAGTTTAGGCAGGGCTAGTGGAAACACCATATATTTT.

The sample holds a few counts of this clone. This chain joins TRBV19 and TRBJ1-5; 9 bases match TRBD1. J was trimmed by 3 bases and V by 6 bases; bases with no gene match: 9. Germline CDR1 reads LNHDA; CDR2 reads SQIVND (reference sequence). The CDR3 loop spans 16 amino acids. The CDR3 sequence: CASRKGGTGPNQPQHF. The CDR3 region has the DNA TGTGCCAGTAGGAAGGGTGGGACAGGGCCCAATCAGCCCCAGCATTTT.

The rearrangement links TRBV3-1 (or the pseudogene TRBV3-2) to TRBJ2-5; TRBD2 agrees at 8 bases. The CDR3 has 14 amino acids. Trimming at V came to 5 bases and at J to 7 bases, leaving 9 bases not matched to a gene. The germline V gene has CDR1 LGHDT and CDR2 YNNKEL (reference sequence). The CDR3 bases are TGTGCCAGCAGCACACTCGGGGGGGCCGGGACCCAGTACTTC. As protein: CASSTLGGAGTQYF.

This rearrangement joins TRBV5-4 to TRBJ2-2; possibly TRBD1 for D (5 bases). The CDR3 spans 17 residues. Per germline, CDR1 SGHNT and CDR2 YYREEE (reference sequence). The V and J ends lost 4 bases and 4 bases respectively, with 20 bases between them. The CDR3 is CASSRLMGRRATGELFF. The CDR3, as DNA: TGTGCCAGCAGCAGATTAATGGGGCGTAGGGCCACCGGGGAGCTGTTTTTT.

Turning to this clone: Other DNA sequences from this sample encode an identical CDR3 as well. This chain links TRBV5-1 with TRBJ1-6, with TRBD1 as a possible D gene (6 bases). Trimming removed 0 bases at V and 7 bases at J, with 8 bases between. CDR1 is SGHRS and CDR2 is YFSETQ in the germline V gene. This CDR3 has 14 residues. The CDR3 reads CASSLGRGNSPLHF. In DNA, the CDR3 is TGCGCCAGCAGCTTGGGTAGGGGGAATTCACCCCTCCACTTT.

This clone was seen just once. This chain joins TRBV19 and TRBJ2-2, with 9 bases fitting TRBD1. The germline CDR1 and CDR2 sequences are LNHDA and SQIVND (reference sequence). J gave up 4 bases and V 6 bases, and 6 bases lay outside the gene matches. The CDR3 length is 15 residues. Here the CDR3 reads CASRVQGAGTGELFF. Here the CDR3 DNA reads TGTGCCAGTAGGGTACAGGGGGCTGGCACCGGGGAGCTGTTTTTT.

The rearrangement uses TRBV6-5 and TRBJ2-1, with unresolved D. Germline assignment: CDR1 MNHEY and CDR2 SVGAGI. The CDR3 covers 13 residues. V gave up 3 bases and J gave up 8 bases, with 11 bases separating them. The CDR3 reads CASSYSVYDEQFF. For the CDR3, the DNA is TGTGCCAGCAGTTATTCGGTCTATGATGAGCAGTTCTTC.

The chain is built from TRBV7-2 and TRBJ2-2, with D uncertain. The CDR3 loop spans 12 amino acids. V dropped 3 bases and J dropped 7 bases, with 6 bases sitting between them. Germline CDR1 and CDR2: SGHTA and FQGNSA. CDR3: CASSFAVGELFF. CDR3 DNA sequence: TGTGCCAGCAGCTTTGCAGTCGGGGAGCTGTTTTTT.

The gene calls are TRBV5-1 and TRBJ2-2; 10 nucleotides match TRBD1. The CDR3 is 15 amino acids. Germline V CDR1 and CDR2: SGHRS, YFSETQ. Trimming at V came to 4 bases and at J to 7 bases, leaving 7 bases not matched to a gene. In nucleotides, the CDR3 is TGCGCCAGCAGCCCGGGACAGGGGAAGGACGGGGAGCTGTTTTTT. Its protein is CASSPGQGKDGELFF.

The chain links TRBV2 to TRBJ1-1, with 7 bases lining up with TRBD1. CDR1 and CDR2 (germline): SNHLY, FYNNEI. The junction had 5 bases not matched to a gene; V was cut back by 2 bases and J by 5 bases. CDR3 length equals 14 residues. Here the CDR3 reads CASSELTGKTEAFF. CDR3 nucleotide sequence: TGTGCCAGCAGTGAATTGACAGGGAAGACTGAAGCTTTCTTT. The variable domain in full, completed from reference TRBV2 and TRBJ1-1, reads EPEVTQTPSHQVTQMGQEVILRCVPISNHLYFYWYRQILGQKVEFLVSFYNNEISEKSEIFDDQFSVERPDGSNFTLKIRSTKLEDSAMYFCASSELTGKTEAFFGQGTRLTVV.

In its sample, this clone was seen once. V usage is TRBV6-4 and J usage is TRBJ2-6; TRBD2 is a possible D gene (6 bases). This CDR3 is built from 15 residues. The germline gives CDR1 MRHNA, CDR2 SNTAGT. V was clipped by 3 bases and J by 4 bases, with 10 bases between them. CDR3 DNA sequence: TGTGCCAGCAGTGAGAGCGGGTCCGGGGCCAACGTCCTGACTTTC. As protein: CASSESGSGANVLTF.

The rearrangement joins TRBV12-3 or TRBV12-4 to TRBJ2-7, with D possibly TRBD1 on 6 matching bases. This CDR3 is built from 12 residues. With 6 bases removed from V and 7 bases from J, the gap between germline ends came to 13 bases. In DNA, the CDR3 is TGTGCCAGCAGCTCTACAGGGATTGAGCAGTACTTC. This encodes CASSSTGIEQYF.

This rearrangement joins TRBV27 to TRBJ2-7; 8 positions agree with TRBD1. With 5 bases clipped from V and 7 bases from J, the junction kept 7 bases outside the gene matches. CDR1 is MNHEY, CDR2 SMNVEV, per germline (reference sequence). The CDR3 has 13 residues. CDR3 protein: CASSLRQGLEQYF. CDR3 DNA: TGTGCCAGCAGTCTTCGACAGGGGTTGGAGCAGTACTTC.

The chain employs TRBV29-1 and TRBJ2-7; TRBD1 is a possible D gene (5 bases). Trimming stripped 4 bases from V and 8 bases from J, with 15 bases between. The germline gives CDR1 SQVTM, CDR2 ANQGSEA. This CDR3 comprises 12 residues. Written as DNA, the CDR3 is TGCAGCGTTGGGGGAACCGACAGCAAGCAGTACTTC. Protein sequence: CSVGGTDSKQYF.

The chain recombines TRBV19 with TRBJ1-5; tentative D call: TRBD1 (5 bases). Trimming left V 1 base short and J 0 bases short, with 10 bases between. Germline CDR1 reads LNHDA; CDR2 reads SQIVND (reference sequence). The CDR3 runs to 16 residues. CDR3 bases: TGTGCCAGTAGTATAGCGGCCCAGGGTAGCAATCAGCCCCAGCATTTT. Amino acids: CASSIAAQGSNQPQHF. Using reference TRBV19 and TRBJ1-5 for the parts outside the CDR3, the full variable domain is DGGITQSPKYLFRKEGQNVTLSCEQNLNHDAMYWYRQDPGQGLRLIYYSQIVNDFQKGDIAEGYSVSREKKESFPLTVTSAQKNPTAFYLCASSIAAQGSNQPQHFGDGTRLSIL.

A word on this clone: The junction does not match germline at one end; this may be a read error. The chain links TRBV11-2 to TRBJ2-6, with TRBD1 identical over 9 bases. The germline gives CDR1 SGHAT, CDR2 FQNNGV. CDR3 length: 18 residues. Written as DNA, the CDR3 is TGTGCCAGCAGCTTAACGGGACAGGGAAGGTCTGGGGCCAGCGTCCTGACTTTC. This codes for CASSLTGQGRSGASVLTF.

The chain carries TRBV9 and TRBJ2-7; weak D call: TRBD1 (7 bases). V lost 2 bases and J lost 3, with 18 bases in between. Germline values: CDR1 SGDLS, CDR2 YYNGEE. The CDR3 extends over 16 amino acids. CDR3 amino acids: CASSVGGGGGVYEQYF. Written as DNA, the CDR3 is TGTGCCAGCAGCGTCGGAGGAGGAGGGGGCGTCTACGAGCAGTACTTC.

The chain is built from TRBV4-2 and TRBJ1-1; no definite D call. The V gene lost 1 base and the J gene lost 1 base, with 13 bases spanning the gap. Germline V gene sequence: CDR1 LGHNA, CDR2 YNFKEQ. The CDR3 spans 16 residues. The CDR3 here is CASSQVFGERNTEAFF. The CDR3 region has the DNA TGTGCCAGCAGCCAAGTTTTCGGAGAGAGGAACACTGAAGCTTTCTTT.

The chain links TRBV7-8 to TRBJ1-3; the D gene is possibly TRBD1 (5 bases). Germline V lookup: CDR1 SGHVS, CDR2 FQNEAQ. V dropped 3 bases and J dropped 0 bases, with 12 bases sitting between them. The CDR3 is 16 residues long. The CDR3 spells CASSFYTGTSGNTIYF. DNA of the CDR3: TGTGCCAGCAGCTTTTATACAGGAACCTCTGGAAACACCATATATTTT.

J is TRBJ2-3 and V is TRBV19; 10 bases line up with TRBD1. Germline V lookup: CDR1 LNHDA, CDR2 SQIVND (reference sequence). V dropped 5 bases and J dropped 1; count of bases not matched to a gene: 9. CDR3 length: 17 amino acids. The CDR3 nucleotides read TGTGCCAGTAGTCCCCCCCCCGGACAGGGGGGCACAGATACGCAGTATTTT. Amino acid sequence: CASSPPPGQGGTDTQYF.

This chain uses TRBV18 with TRBJ2-7; 8 bases agree with TRBD1. Trimming removed 3 bases from V and 6 bases from J; junction bases left unmatched: 7. The V gene's germline CDR1 is KGHSH and CDR2 LQKENI. The CDR3 has 14 residues. In DNA, the CDR3 is TGTGCCAGCTCACCCGGCACAGGGGGTGGCGAGCAGTACTTC. Translated, it gives CASSPGTGGGEQYF. Supplemented by reference TRBV18 and TRBJ2-7, the full variable domain reads NAGVMQNPRHLVRRRGQEARLRCSPMKGHSHVYWYRQLPEEGLKFMVYLQKENIIDESGMPKERFSAEFPKEGPSILRIQQVVRGDSAAYFCASSPGTGGGEQYFGPGTRLTVT.